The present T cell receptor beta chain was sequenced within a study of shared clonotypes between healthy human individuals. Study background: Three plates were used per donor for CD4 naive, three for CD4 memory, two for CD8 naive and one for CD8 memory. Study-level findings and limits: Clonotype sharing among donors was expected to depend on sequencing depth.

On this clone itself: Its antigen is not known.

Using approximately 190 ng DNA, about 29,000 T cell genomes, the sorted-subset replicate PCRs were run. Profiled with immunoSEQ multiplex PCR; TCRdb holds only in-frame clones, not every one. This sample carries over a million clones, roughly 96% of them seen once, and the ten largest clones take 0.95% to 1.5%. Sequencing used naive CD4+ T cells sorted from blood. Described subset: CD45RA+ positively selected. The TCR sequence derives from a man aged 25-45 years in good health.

CDR3 in DNA: TGCGCCAGCAGCCAATACAGCAATGAGCAGTTCTTC. Amino acids: CASSQYSNEQFF. The V call is TRBV4-3, the J call TRBJ2-1, with no clear D. The CDR3 has 12 residues. Germline V gene data show CDR1 as LGHNA and CDR2 as YSLEER. Trimming took off 2 bases at V and 6 bases at J, with 5 bases between the two ends.